Following are 18 T cell receptor beta chains from one sample sequenced in a study of OX40 agonist ivuxolimab in advanced cancers. The library was generated by the immunoSEQ multiplex PCR assay. TCRdb took over this immuneACCESS table, retaining in-frame rearrangements with V and J assigned. Such tables are incomplete; in checked studies, under half of the missing clones stem from an unresolved V gene, and the remainder is unexplained. The sample records around 40,000 clones, approximately 83% of which are singletons. The ten most abundant clones make up over 0.35% of the sample. This specimen was CD4+ or CD8+ T cells sorted from blood, taken in a trial of the OX40 agonist ivuxolimab. The receptor source for this set is an adult with an advanced solid tumor such as melanoma, head and neck, liver or kidney cancer.

With regard to this clone: Germline and junction disagree at one end, which may indicate a read error. This chain uses TRBV6-6 with TRBJ1-1; the D gene is possibly TRBD1 (5 bases). Germline CDR1 reads MNHNY; CDR2 reads SVGAGI (reference sequence). The CDR3 totals 14 residues. The CDR3 sequence: CASTPPGRRGLGAF. Here the CDR3 DNA reads TGTGCCAGCACCCCCCCTGGCAGGAGGGGTCTAGGGGCCTTT.

The rearrangement links TRBV7-8 to TRBJ1-3; maybe TRBD1 (5 bases). The germline V gene encodes CDR1 SGHVS and CDR2 FQNEAQ. The CDR3 is 14 residues long. With 4 bases removed from V and 0 bases from J, the gap between germline ends came to 7 bases. CDR3 residues: CASSSGTSGNTIYF. CDR3 sequence (DNA): TGTGCCAGCAGCTCAGGGACCTCTGGAAACACCATATATTTT. Combining the CDR3 with reference TRBV7-8 and TRBJ1-3 gives the whole variable domain GAGVSQSPRYKVAKRGQDVALRCDPISGHVSLFWYQQALGQGPEFLTYFQNEAQLDKSGLPSDRFFAERPEGSVSTLKIQRTQQEDSAVYLCASSSGTSGNTIYFGEGSWLTVV.

The chain couples TRBV2 to TRBJ2-7, with TRBD1 matching 9 bases. Per germline, CDR1 SNHLY and CDR2 FYNNEI. After removal of 6 bases from V and 2 bases from J, the junction contained 5 bases not matched to a gene. CDR3 length: 14 amino acids. The CDR3 sequence is CASRGGQGAYEQYF. CDR3 coding DNA: TGTGCCAGCAGGGGGGGACAGGGTGCCTACGAGCAGTACTTC.

Of note for this clone: An end of the junction does not agree with germline; a read error may underlie this. CDR3 sequence reads: CASSYASQPRHF. In DNA form, the CDR3 reads TGTGCCAGCAGCTATGCAAGTCAGCCCCGGCATTTT. The gene calls are TRBV7-2 and TRBJ1-5, with D unclear. CDR3 length equals 12 residues. The germline V gene has CDR1 SGHTA and CDR2 FQGNSA. Looking up the rest from reference TRBV7-2 and TRBJ1-5 gives the full variable domain: GAGVSQSPSNKVTEKGKDVELRCDPISGHTALYWYRQSLGQGLEFLIYFQGNSAPDKSGLPSDRFSAERTGGSVSTLTIQRTQQEDSAVYLCASSYASQPRHFGDGTRLSIL.

The chain has TRBV2 and TRBJ2-7, with 10 nucleotides matching TRBD2. CDR3 length equals 15 residues. CDR1 and CDR2 (germline): SNHLY, FYNNEI. Trimming removed 4 bases from V and 4 bases from J; junction bases left unmatched: 7. The CDR3 spells CASSVRAGGIYEQYF. The CDR3 DNA follows: TGTGCCAGCAGTGTCAGAGCGGGGGGGATATACGAGCAGTACTTC.

The chain employs TRBV7-8 and TRBJ2-5, with D perhaps TRBD1 (5 bases). CDR1 is SGHVS, CDR2 FQNEAQ, per germline. Trimming pared 5 bases from V and 1 base from J, leaving 17 bases between. The length of the CDR3 is 16 residues. The DNA of the CDR3 is TGTGCCAGCAGCCCTGGGGCAGCAAGTTCCCAAGAGACCCAGTACTTC. Amino acid sequence: CASSPGAASSQETQYF.

This clone was observed once. This chain connects TRBV25-1 to TRBJ2-3; D is possibly TRBD1 or TRBD2 (5 bases each). The CDR3 is 13 residues long. The germline CDR1 and CDR2 sequences are MGHDK and SYGVNS. V gave up 6 bases and J gave up 1 base, with 8 bases separating them. In DNA form, the CDR3 reads TGTGCCAGCAGGAGGGACGGCACAGATACGCAGTATTTT. This encodes CASRRDGTDTQYF.

V gene TRBV5-1 combines with J gene TRBJ2-6; 9 bases are a match to TRBD1. Germline loops: CDR1 SGHRS, CDR2 YFSETQ. After removal of 0 bases from V and 0 bases from J, the junction contained 4 bases not matched to a gene. This CDR3 spans 18 amino acids. The DNA of the CDR3 is TGCGCCAGCAGCTTGGTGGGACAGGGTAGCTCTGGGGCCAACGTCCTGACTTTC. Amino acids: CASSLVGQGSSGANVLTF.

This chain uses TRBV18 with TRBJ2-1; TRBD1 agrees at 8 bases. Germline CDR1 is KGHSH and CDR2 is LQKENI. The CDR3 is 13 residues long. The V gene end was trimmed by 5 bases and the J gene end by 7 bases; junction bases not matched to a gene: 4. The CDR3, as DNA: TGTGCCAGCTCAACCGGACAGGGAAATGAGCAGTTCTTC. Its protein is CASSTGQGNEQFF.

The chain uses TRBV6-1 and TRBJ2-3; 9 nucleotides agree with TRBD1. V lost 5 bases and J lost 6; bases outside the gene matches: 3. The V gene's germline CDR1 is MNHNS and CDR2 SASEGT. This CDR3 comprises 13 residues. DNA of the CDR3: TGTGCCAGCAGTAGACAGGGGGGGGATACGCAGTATTTT. As protein: CASSRQGGDTQYF.

This rearrangement joins TRBV27 to TRBJ2-5; 12 bases are a match to TRBD2. The CDR3 is made up of 13 amino acids. Germline loops: CDR1 MNHEY, CDR2 SMNVEV (reference sequence). The J segment lost 11 bases and the V segment lost 6 bases, leaving 7 bases of the junction unmatched. The CDR3 region is CASRTSGRGEQYF. The CDR3, as DNA: TGTGCCAGCAGGACTAGCGGGAGAGGTGAGCAGTACTTC.

The chain joins TRBV5-1 to TRBJ2-2; D is ambiguous. The CDR3 sequence is 14 residues long. Germline values: CDR1 SGHRS, CDR2 YFSETQ. Trimming cost V 4 bases and J 2 bases, with 9 bases left between them. CDR3 residues: CASSGGINTGELFF. The CDR3 bases are TGCGCCAGCAGCGGTGGGATTAACACCGGGGAGCTGTTTTTT.

This rearrangement joins TRBV6-5 to TRBJ1-5; no definite D call. The CDR3 extends over 15 amino acids. V shed 6 bases and J shed 4 bases, with 16 bases lying between them. CDR1 and CDR2 (germline): MNHEY, SVGAGI. The CDR3 loop reads CASSPTEGGNQPQHF. CDR3 sequence (DNA): TGTGCCAGCAGCCCCACAGAGGGAGGGAATCAGCCCCAGCATTTT.

The V and J genes are TRBV5-4 and TRBJ2-5, with 11 bases fitting TRBD2. Germline V gives CDR1 SGHNT, CDR2 YYREEE (reference sequence). The V segment lost 4 bases and the J segment 2 bases; nucleotides outside the gene matches: 7. The CDR3 totals 16 residues. For the CDR3, the DNA is TGTGCCAGCAGCGGAGAAAGACTAGCGGGGCAAGAGACCCAGTACTTC. Its protein product is CASSGERLAGQETQYF.

The rearrangement uses TRBV6-5 and TRBJ2-7; weak D call: TRBD2 (7 bases). Germline V CDR1 and CDR2: MNHEY, SVGAGI. V was trimmed by 7 bases and J by 7 bases, leaving 20 bases between them. This CDR3 region has 14 residues. The CDR3 nucleotides read TGTGCCAGCACGAAAACAGGGAGGGAAGGGGAGCAGTACTTC. It codes for CASTKTGREGEQYF.

This clone was picked up one time. The chain couples TRBV15 to TRBJ2-7, with unresolved D. Per germline, CDR1 LNHNV and CDR2 YYDKDF (reference sequence). This CDR3 region has 13 residues. Trimming left V 3 bases short and J 1 base short, with 7 bases between. In DNA form, the CDR3 reads TGTGCCACCAGCAGGGATAAGTCCTACGAGCAGTACTTC. Translating gives CATSRDKSYEQYF.

This chain's CDR3 is CAISGISGRDEQYF. Written as DNA, the CDR3 is TGTGCCATCAGTGGTATTAGCGGGAGGGACGAGCAGTACTTC. This chain uses TRBV10-3 with TRBJ2-7; the match to TRBD2 covers 11 bases. CDR3 size: 14 residues. Germline V gene sequence: CDR1 ENHRY, CDR2 SYGVKD. With 4 bases clipped from V and 5 bases from J, the junction kept 4 bases outside the gene matches.

This rearrangement joins TRBV5-1 to TRBJ2-3; 10 nucleotides align to TRBD2. The CDR3 runs to 16 residues. After removal of 4 bases from V and 3 bases from J, the junction contained 8 bases not matched to a gene. Germline loops: CDR1 SGHRS, CDR2 YFSETQ. The CDR3 loop is CASSSLAGVVTDTQYF. The CDR3 bases are TGCGCCAGCAGCAGTCTAGCGGGAGTTGTTACAGATACGCAGTATTTT.